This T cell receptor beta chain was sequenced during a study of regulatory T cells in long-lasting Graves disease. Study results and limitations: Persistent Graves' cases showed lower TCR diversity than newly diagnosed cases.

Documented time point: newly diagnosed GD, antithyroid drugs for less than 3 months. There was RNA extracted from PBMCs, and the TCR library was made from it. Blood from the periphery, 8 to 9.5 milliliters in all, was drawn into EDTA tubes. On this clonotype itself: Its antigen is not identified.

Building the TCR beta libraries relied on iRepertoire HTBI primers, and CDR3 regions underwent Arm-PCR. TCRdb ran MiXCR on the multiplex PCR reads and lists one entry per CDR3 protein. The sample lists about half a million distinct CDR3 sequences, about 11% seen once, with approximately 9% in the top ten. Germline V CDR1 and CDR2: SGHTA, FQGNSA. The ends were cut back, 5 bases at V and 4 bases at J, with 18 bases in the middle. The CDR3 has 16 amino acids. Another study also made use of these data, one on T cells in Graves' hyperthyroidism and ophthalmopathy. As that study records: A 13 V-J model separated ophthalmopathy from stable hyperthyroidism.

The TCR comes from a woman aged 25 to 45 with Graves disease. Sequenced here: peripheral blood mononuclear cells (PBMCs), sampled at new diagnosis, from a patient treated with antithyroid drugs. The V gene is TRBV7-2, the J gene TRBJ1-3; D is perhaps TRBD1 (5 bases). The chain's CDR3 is CASSGRGSFTGNTIYF. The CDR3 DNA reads TGTGCCAGCAGCGGGAGGGGAAGCTTTACGGGAAACACCATATATTTT. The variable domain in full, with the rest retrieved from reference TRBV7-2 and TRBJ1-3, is GAGVSQSPSNKVTEKGKDVELRCDPISGHTALYWYRQSLGQGLEFLIYFQGNSAPDKSGLPSDRFSAERTGGSVSTLTIQRTQQEDSAVYLCASSGRGSFTGNTIYFGEGSWLTVV.